Given below is one T cell receptor (beta chain) in context. This clonotype counts as medium-sized (0.01 to 0.1%). Its antigen target is currently unknown. Per-base quality was not reported, and no clone a single base away is much larger than it. The library was made by RT-PCR. These reads were obtained on a NextSeq 550. The raw public reads went through TCRdb reprocessing: fastp at Q25, MiXCR clone calling, in-frame beta chains kept. Rows with a matching CDR3 protein are joined into one entry that keeps the most common DNA and genes. This sample is represented by about 2,500 distinct CDR3 sequences; approximately 8% of them were singletons. Over 7.5% of the sample is taken by the ten largest. The entry originates in a study of patients and donors after allogeneic stem cell transplantation (dated by TCRdb to the early 2020s). The germline V gene (reference sequence) gives CDR1 as SGHKS and CDR2 as YYEKEE. The CDR3 holds 16 amino acids from the cysteine to the phenylalanine. Kept here is only the CDR3 DNA, which spans 48 bases and is read in frame from base 1. V is trimmed back by 2 bases and J by 6 bases, and the junction contains 8 bases that no gene match accounts for.

The sequence was collected from a human donor who was either an allogeneic HSCT recipient or a stem cell or donor lymphocyte infusion donor (not recorded which). It is not recorded whose cells these are; they may come from a transplant donor. Source material: blood, either unsorted or a sorted T cell fraction (not recorded which). The chain is assembled from TRBV5-5 and TRBJ2-2; 9 central nucleotides agree with TRBD2. The CDR3 loop reads CASSLGLAILSGELFF. The nucleotide sequence reads TGTGCCAGCAGCTTAGGACTAGCGATATTGTCCGGGGAGCTGTTTTTT.